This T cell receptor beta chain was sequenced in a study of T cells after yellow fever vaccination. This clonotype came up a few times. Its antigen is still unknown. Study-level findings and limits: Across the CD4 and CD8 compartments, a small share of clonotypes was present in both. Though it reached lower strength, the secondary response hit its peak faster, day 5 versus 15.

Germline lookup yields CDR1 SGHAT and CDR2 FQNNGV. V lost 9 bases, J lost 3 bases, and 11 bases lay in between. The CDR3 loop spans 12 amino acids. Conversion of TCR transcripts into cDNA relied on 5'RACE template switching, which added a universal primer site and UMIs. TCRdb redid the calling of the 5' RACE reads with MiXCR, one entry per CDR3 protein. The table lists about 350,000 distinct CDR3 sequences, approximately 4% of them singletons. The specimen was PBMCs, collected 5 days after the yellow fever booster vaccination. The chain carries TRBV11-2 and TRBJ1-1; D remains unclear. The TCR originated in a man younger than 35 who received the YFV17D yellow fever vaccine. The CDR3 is CASSRVHTEAFF. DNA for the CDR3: TGTGCCAGTTCCCGGGTGCACACTGAAGCTTTCTTT.